Below, 7 T cell receptor beta chains from the same sample are listed, as sequenced in a study of T cell repertoires in cytomegalovirus infection. The antigens for these receptors are not known. TCRdb ran MiXCR on the reads and lists one entry per CDR3 protein. The table includes about 830,000 distinct CDR3 sequences, roughly 33% detected once. Material: cultured CD8+ T cells from PBMCs, obtained from culture after CMV antigen stimulation. The receptors here all came from a human donor in good health (CMV status not recorded). Some clones in this sample may be carry-over from other donors' samples.

The V and J genes are TRBV7-9 and TRBJ2-1, with TRBD1 matching over 8 bases. Losses at the gene ends were 5 bases for V and 6 bases for J; bases not matched to a gene: 9. Germline loops: CDR1 SEHNR, CDR2 FQNEAQ (reference sequence). The CDR3 has 15 amino acids. CDR3 protein: CASSLSPGQANEQFF. CDR3 sequence (DNA): TGTGCCAGCAGCCTCTCCCCGGGACAGGCCAATGAGCAGTTCTTC.

To note about this clonotype: This may arise from a read error, as a much more abundant clone is one base away. The rearrangement uses TRBV6-1 and TRBJ1-3; D not resolved. The CDR3 totals 18 residues. Germline CDR1 MNHNS, CDR2 SASEGT. In DNA, the CDR3 is TGTGCCAGCAGTGAAGACGGGTCATGGGCTCGGACTGGAAACACCGTATATTTT. This sequence encodes CASSEDGSWARTGNTVYF.

The V and J genes are TRBV6-5 and TRBJ1-6, with 10 bases that match TRBD1. The CDR3 sequence is 17 residues long. The trim removed 6 bases at V and 5 bases at J, leaving 10 bases unmatched. Germline V gene sequence: CDR1 MNHEY, CDR2 SVGAGI. In nucleotides, the CDR3 is TGTGCCAGCAGCACAGGACAGGGGGGGTCAAATAATTCACCCCTCCACTTT. Its translation: CASSTGQGGSNNSPLHF.

The chain has TRBV7-9 and TRBJ1-2; tentatively, D is TRBD1 (5 bases). Looked up from germline, CDR1 is SEHNR and CDR2 is FQNEAQ (reference sequence). Trimming left V 5 bases short and J 4 bases short, with 17 bases between. The CDR3 is made up of 15 amino acids. In DNA, the CDR3 is TGTGCCAGCAGCCCAACGACAGCGACACCCTATGGCTACACCTTC. This codes for CASSPTTATPYGYTF.

The chain is built from TRBV5-5 and TRBJ1-6, with no clear D. The germline V gene encodes CDR1 SGHKS and CDR2 YYEKEE (reference sequence). The CDR3 is made up of 15 amino acids. Trimming took 2 bases from V and 8 from J, leaving 14 bases between them. As DNA, the CDR3 is TGTGCCAGCAGCTTTTTTTACAGTCCTGATTCACCCCTCCACTTT. It encodes CASSFFYSPDSPLHF.

This chain uses TRBV7-4 with TRBJ1-1; D is unclear. V was cut by 5 bases and J by 2 bases, with 15 bases left in between. The CDR3 length is 15 residues. Germline V lookup: CDR1 SGHVT, CDR2 SQSDAQ. This CDR3 is CASSGYSAPNTEAFF. The DNA of the CDR3 is TGTGCCAGCAGCGGATACAGTGCTCCCAACACTGAAGCTTTCTTT.

This clonotype was seen ten or more times. The chain joins TRBV7-6 to TRBJ2-1; possible D gene TRBD1, 6 bases. The germline V and J ends were trimmed by 1 base and 5 bases, with 24 bases remaining between them. The CDR3 runs 19 residues. Per the germline V gene, CDR1 is SGHVS and CDR2 is FNYEAQ. The CDR3 DNA sequence: TGTGCCAGCAGCTTAGTGTCGGTTGGCGTCTTCCGGGACAACAATGAGCAGTTCTTC. Protein: CASSLVSVGVFRDNNEQFF.